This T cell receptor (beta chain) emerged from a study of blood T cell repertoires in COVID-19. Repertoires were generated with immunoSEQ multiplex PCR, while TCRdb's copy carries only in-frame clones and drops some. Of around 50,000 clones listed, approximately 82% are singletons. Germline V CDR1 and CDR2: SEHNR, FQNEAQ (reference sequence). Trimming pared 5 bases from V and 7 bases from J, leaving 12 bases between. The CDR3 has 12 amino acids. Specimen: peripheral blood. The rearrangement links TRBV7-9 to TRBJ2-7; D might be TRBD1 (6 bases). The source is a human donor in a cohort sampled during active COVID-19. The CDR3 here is CASSSQGREQYF. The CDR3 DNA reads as TGTGCCAGCAGCAGTCAGGGGCGGGAGCAGTACTTC.